A selection of T cell receptor beta chains follows, all from one sample in a study of human T cells and chemical hapten exposure. One entry per CDR3 protein results from TCRdb running MiXCR on the RACE reads. The table has more than 300,000 distinct CDR3 sequences, 5.5% seen once. The sample here was whole blood, taken in connection with sensitization to the hapten diphenylcyclopropenone (DPC). Every receptor here comes from a woman between 18 and 30 years old with alopecia areata. Some clones in this sample may be carry-over from other donors' samples. Each CDR3 is given with its conserved first and last residue. The D gene is left open where the match is weak.

v_call d_call cdr3_aa
TRBV20-1 TRBD1 CSASRQGPPSSYTF
TRBV5-1 NA CASSLEAASNEKLFF
TRBV4-2 NA CASSRAGSNGYTF
TRBV7-2 TRBD1 CASSLNGGGTVSGNTIYF
TRBV12-3/TRBV12-4 TRBD2 CASSLYGRGAGDEQFF
TRBV7-2 TRBD2 CASRGLASTDTQYF
TRBV3-1 NA CASSQQRTVKETQYF
TRBV6-5 NA CASSYSIAGASGNTIYF
TRBV12-3/TRBV12-4 NA CASTGGTDYGYTF
TRBV20-1 NA CSASSRESSPLHF
TRBV12-3/TRBV12-4 NA CASSRNVGAGNYGYTF
TRBV10-3 NA CAIRGDAGHQPQHF
TRBV7-8 TRBD1 CASSFGTEGTEAFF
TRBV9 TRBD1 CASSVGLQGADTEAFF
TRBV2 TRBD1 CASSRTGGEKLFF
TRBV4-3 TRBD1 CASSPFAGTDNSPLHF
TRBV6-1 TRBD1 CASTPTGVFYEQYF
TRBV7-9 NA CAARLGRDYEQYF
TRBV11-1 TRBD1 CASSPGQAPYEQYF
TRBV7-3 NA CASSLGGDWQEQYF
TRBV4-2 NA CASSQVATSEEQYF
TRBV10-2 NA CASRIQGSGNTIYF
TRBV24-1 NA CATSDHASVETQYF
TRBV20-1 NA CSAARGTNNYGYTF
TRBV29-1 NA CSAILSYEQYF
TRBV5-4 NA CASSLSNTVADTQYF
TRBV5-4 NA CASSFRGTFTEAFF
TRBV6-5 NA CASSPVWGDSGNTIYF
TRBV7-8 NA CASSLWQAGDTQYF
TRBV3-1 TRBD2 CASSPGGRPFYEQYF
TRBV6-5 TRBD1 CAVSRDSHEQYF
TRBV12-5 TRBD1 CASGLSGQGVYYGYTF
TRBV5-1 NA CASSSVQGRLDYGYTF
TRBV3-1 NA CASSQVGGPLNTGELFF
TRBV10-3 NA CAISEQDDSPLHF
TRBV12-3/TRBV12-4 TRBD2 CASSTAGGGLINEQFF
TRBV7-9 NA CAWGTEAFF
TRBV6-2/TRBV6-3 TRBD1 CASTLGQGPLTGELFF
TRBV5-1 NA CASSGVPGFENGYTF
TRBV24-1 NA CATFPYEQYF
TRBV25-1 NA CASSDHYEQYF
TRBV7-2 NA CASSFYRNTEAFF